This TCR beta chain emerged from a study of T-cell reconstitution after alpha-beta-depleted transplantation in children. TCRbeta library construction was performed incorporating unique molecular identifiers. TCRdb redid the calling of the PCR reads with MiXCR, one entry per CDR3 protein. This table has nearly 400,000 distinct CDR3 sequences, around 21% appearing once. This clonotype was seen a handful of times. V shed 6 bases and J 3 bases; nucleotides not matched to a gene: 13. CDR3 length: 16 residues. CDR1 is MNHNS and CDR2 is SASEGT in the germline V gene. This sequence originates from a human donor who donated a stem cell graft to a child with acute myeloid leukemia. This sample comprised PBMCs from the stem cell graft donor, obtained from the stem cell graft. The V and J genes are TRBV6-1 and TRBJ2-5; 7 bases fit TRBD2. The CDR3 bases are TGTGCCAGCAGATCCCCGGGACTAAGCCTTAAAGAGACCCAGTACTTC. Amino acid sequence: CASRSPGLSLKETQYF.